This T cell receptor beta chain was captured by sequencing in a study of T cell responses to AZD1222 COVID-19 vaccine. Study-level background: Second-dose timings of about 4 or about 12 weeks were pooled. General study results and limits: Spike-wide vaccine-associated CD4 TCRs dominated at 160-218 and 743-854. Spike-specific TCR breadth and depth went up after people got two AZD1222 doses. Repertoire samples came only from after the peak T cell response.

A note on this clone: What it binds is not known.

V lost 3 bases and J lost 2; bases outside the gene matches: 4. The CDR3 length is 15 residues. In germline, CDR1 is SQVTM, CDR2 ANQGSEA. Produced via immunoSEQ multiplex PCR; TCRdb's table is partial and in-frame only. Of some 22,000 clones listed, 82% are singletons. The V call is TRBV29-1, the J call TRBJ2-1; 10 nucleotides align to TRBD2. The sequencing used peripheral blood, collected on day 0 of AZD1222 vaccination. The receptor was derived from an adult in good health. Written as DNA, the CDR3 is TGCAGCGTTGAGCCAGCGGGGGGGCCCTACAATGAGCAGTTCTTC. Its translation is CSVEPAGGPYNEQFF.